The T cell receptor beta chain under discussion was sequenced for a study of T cells after yellow fever vaccination. Findings and limits, study-wide: Weaker, the secondary response peaked sooner, at day 5 versus 15.

This clonotype was seen only a few times. Its specificity is not known. There are 13 residues in the CDR3. The germline V gene encodes CDR1 DFQATT and CDR2 SNEGSKA (reference sequence). Trimming took off 5 bases at V and 2 bases at J, with 9 bases between the two ends. It was through 5'RACE template switching that TCR cDNA was made, with a universal primer site and UMIs added. MiXCR was run by TCRdb on the 5' RACE reads, yielding one entry per CDR3 protein. The sample has roughly 250,000 distinct CDR3 sequences, over 10% seen once; the top ten hold about 0.54%. The chain is built from TRBV20-1 and TRBJ2-2; D is unresolved. The sequence was collected from a man in his thirties or forties who received the YFV17D yellow fever vaccine. The sequences come from CD4+ T cells sorted from PBMCs, collected 45 days after the yellow fever booster vaccination. The CDR3 protein is CSAGSSNTGELFF. The CDR3 DNA follows: TGCAGTGCTGGCTCAAGCAACACCGGGGAGCTGTTTTTT.